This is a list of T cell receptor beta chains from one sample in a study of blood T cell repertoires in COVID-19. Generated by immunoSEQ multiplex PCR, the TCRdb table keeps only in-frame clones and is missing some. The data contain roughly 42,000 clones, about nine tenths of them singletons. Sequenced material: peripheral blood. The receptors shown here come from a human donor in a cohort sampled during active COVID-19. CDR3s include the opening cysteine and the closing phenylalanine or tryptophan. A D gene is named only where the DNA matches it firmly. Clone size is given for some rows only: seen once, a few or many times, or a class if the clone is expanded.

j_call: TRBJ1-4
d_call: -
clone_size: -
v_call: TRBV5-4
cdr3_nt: TGTGCCAGCAGCTTCCGAGGGACATCAAGCGAAAAACTGTTTTTT
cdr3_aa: CASSFRGTSSEKLFF

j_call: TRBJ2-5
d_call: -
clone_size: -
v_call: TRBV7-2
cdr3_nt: TGTGCCAGCAGCTTTCCCTCTATTATAGAGACCCAGTACTTC
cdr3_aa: CASSFPSIIETQYF

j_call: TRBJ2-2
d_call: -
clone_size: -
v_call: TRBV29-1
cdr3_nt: TGCAGCGTTGTCCCGGTGGGGGCCGCGAACACCGGGGAGCTGTTTTTT
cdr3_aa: CSVVPVGAANTGELFF

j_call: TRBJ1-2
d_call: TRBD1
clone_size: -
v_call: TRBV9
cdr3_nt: TGTGCCAGCAGCGTGGGGACAGGGGATACTAACTATGGCTACACCTTC
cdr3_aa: CASSVGTGDTNYGYTF

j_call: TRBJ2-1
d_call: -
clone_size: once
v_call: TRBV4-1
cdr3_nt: TGCGCCAGCAGCCAAGAAACAGGGTTATACAATGAGCAGTTCTTC
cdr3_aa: CASSQETGLYNEQFF

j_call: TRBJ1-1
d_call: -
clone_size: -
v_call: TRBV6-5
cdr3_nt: TGTGCCAGCAGGGGCATCCCGAACACTGAAGCTTTCTTT
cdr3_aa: CASRGIPNTEAFF

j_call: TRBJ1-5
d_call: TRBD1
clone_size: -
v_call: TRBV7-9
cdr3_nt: TGTGCCAGCAGCGGACAGGGCGGGAATCAGCCCCAGCATTTT
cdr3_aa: CASSGQGGNQPQHF

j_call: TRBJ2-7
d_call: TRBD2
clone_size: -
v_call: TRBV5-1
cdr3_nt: TGCGCCAGCAGCTCACCGACTAGCGGGAGCTACCACGAGCAGTACTTC
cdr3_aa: CASSSPTSGSYHEQYF

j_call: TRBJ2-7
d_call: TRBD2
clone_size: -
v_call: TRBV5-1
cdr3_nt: TGCGCCAGCAGCTTGGGAGGCGGGAGGGCCGGCTACGAGCAGTACTTC
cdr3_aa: CASSLGGGRAGYEQYF

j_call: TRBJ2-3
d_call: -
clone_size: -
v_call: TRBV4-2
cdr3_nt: TGTGCCAGCAGCCAAGATCATAGCAACACAGATACGCAGTATTTT
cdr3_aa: CASSQDHSNTDTQYF

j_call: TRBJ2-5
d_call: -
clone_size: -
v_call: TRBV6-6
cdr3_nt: TGTGCCAGCAGTTCCAGTTTCGAGACCCAGTACTTC
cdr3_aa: CASSSSFETQYF

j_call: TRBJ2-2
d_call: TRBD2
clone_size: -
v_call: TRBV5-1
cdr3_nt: TGCGCCAGCAGAAAAAACTTAGCGGGAGAGCAGGCCGGGGAGCTGTTTTTT
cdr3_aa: CASRKNLAGEQAGELFF

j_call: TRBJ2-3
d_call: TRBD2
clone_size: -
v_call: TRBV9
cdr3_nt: TGTGCCAATCCACTAGCGGGGGGGTCTACAGATACGCAGTATTTT
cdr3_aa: CANPLAGGSTDTQYF

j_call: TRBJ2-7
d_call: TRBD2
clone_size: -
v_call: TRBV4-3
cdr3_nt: TGCGCCAGCAGCCCTACGGGGGGGGCACATTACGAGCAGTACTTC
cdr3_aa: CASSPTGGAHYEQYF

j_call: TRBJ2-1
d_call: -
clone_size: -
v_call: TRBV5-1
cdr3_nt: TGCGCCAGCAGCCCTCTGACTGATAACAATGAGCAGTTCTTC
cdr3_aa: CASSPLTDNNEQFF

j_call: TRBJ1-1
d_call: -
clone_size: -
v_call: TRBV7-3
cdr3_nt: TGTGCCAGCTCAGACCGGGTGGGTACTGAAGCTTTCTTT
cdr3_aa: CASSDRVGTEAFF

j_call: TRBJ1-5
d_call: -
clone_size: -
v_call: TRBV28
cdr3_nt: TGTGCCAGCATACGGGGGGTTAGCAATCAGCCCCAGCATTTT
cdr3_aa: CASIRGVSNQPQHF

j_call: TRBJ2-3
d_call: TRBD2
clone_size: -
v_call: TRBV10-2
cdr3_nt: TGCGCCAGCATCACTAGCGGGGTGAGCACAGATACGCAGTATTTT
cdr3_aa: CASITSGVSTDTQYF

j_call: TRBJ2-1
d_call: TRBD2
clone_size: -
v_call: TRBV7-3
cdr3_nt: TGTGCCAGCAGCTTATCTAGCGGGAAGGGGGACAATGAGCAGTTCTTC
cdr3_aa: CASSLSSGKGDNEQFF

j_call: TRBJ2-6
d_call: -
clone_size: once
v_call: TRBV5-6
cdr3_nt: TGTGCCAGCAGCTCGGCCCTTCTGAGGGCTGGGGCCAACGTCCTGACTTTC
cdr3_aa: CASSSALLRAGANVLTF

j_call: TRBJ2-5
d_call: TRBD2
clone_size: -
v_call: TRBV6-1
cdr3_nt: TGTGCCAGCAGTGAAAGGCGGCGGGGGGACCGGCAAGAGACCCAGTACTTC
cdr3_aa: CASSERRRGDRQETQYF

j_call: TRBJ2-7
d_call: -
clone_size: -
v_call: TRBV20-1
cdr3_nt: TGCAGTGCTAGTAAGACAGTCTTTCTCTACGAGCAGTACTTC
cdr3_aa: CSASKTVFLYEQYF

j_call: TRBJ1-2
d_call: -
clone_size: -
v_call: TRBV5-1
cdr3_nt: TGCGCCAGCAGCTTGAAGGTTCAGGGAAGTGGCTACACCTTC
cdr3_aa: CASSLKVQGSGYTF

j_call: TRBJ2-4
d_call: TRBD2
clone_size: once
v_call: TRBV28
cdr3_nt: TGTGCCAGCAGTTCTGACGGACTAGATCGATACATTCAGTACTTC
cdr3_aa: CASSSDGLDRYIQYF

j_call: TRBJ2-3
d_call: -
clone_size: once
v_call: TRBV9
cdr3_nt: TGTGCCAGCAGCGTAGCTACATCCCGCGGGGCCCCAGATACGCAGTATTTT
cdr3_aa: CASSVATSRGAPDTQYF

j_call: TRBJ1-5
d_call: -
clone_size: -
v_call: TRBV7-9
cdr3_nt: TGTGCCAGCAGCTTAGGCGGGGGAGGTCAGCCCCAGCATTTT
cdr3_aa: CASSLGGGGQPQHF

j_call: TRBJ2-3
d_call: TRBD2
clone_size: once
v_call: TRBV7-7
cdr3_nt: TGTGCCAGCAGTTCAACAGCGGGGGCCGGCACAGATACGCAGTATTTT
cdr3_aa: CASSSTAGAGTDTQYF

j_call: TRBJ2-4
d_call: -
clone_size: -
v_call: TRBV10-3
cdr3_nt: TGTGCCATCAGCCCCGGGGGAGCCAAAAACATTCAGTACTTC
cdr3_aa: CAISPGGAKNIQYF

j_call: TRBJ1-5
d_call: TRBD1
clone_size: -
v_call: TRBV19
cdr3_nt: TGTGCCAGTAGACAGGGGTATAGCAATCAGCCCCAGCATTTT
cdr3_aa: CASRQGYSNQPQHF

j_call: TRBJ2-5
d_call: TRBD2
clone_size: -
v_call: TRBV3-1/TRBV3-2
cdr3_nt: TGTGCCAGCAGCCAACTTAGCGGGAGGGAGACCCAGTACTTC
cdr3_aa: CASSQLSGRETQYF

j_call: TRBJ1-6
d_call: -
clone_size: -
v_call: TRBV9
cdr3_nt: TGTGCCAGCAGCGGGGCTACAGGGAACCCTTCACCCCTCCACTTT
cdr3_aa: CASSGATGNPSPLHF

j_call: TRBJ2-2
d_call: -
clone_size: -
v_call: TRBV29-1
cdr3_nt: TGCAGCGCTGGCGGAGGAGGGGCCACCGGGGAGCTGTTTTTT
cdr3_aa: CSAGGGGATGELFF

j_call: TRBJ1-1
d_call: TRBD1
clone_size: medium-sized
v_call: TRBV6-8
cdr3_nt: TGTGCCAGCAGACGGTGGGAGGGACAGGCAAACACTGAAGCTTTCTTT
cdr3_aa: CASRRWEGQANTEAFF

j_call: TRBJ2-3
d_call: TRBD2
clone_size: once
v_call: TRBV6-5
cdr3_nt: TGTGCCAGCAGCTCGGGGGGGCCCGTCACAGATACGCAGTATTTT
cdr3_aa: CASSSGGPVTDTQYF

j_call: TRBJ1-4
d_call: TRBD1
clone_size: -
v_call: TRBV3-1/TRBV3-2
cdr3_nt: TGTGCCAGCAGCCCGGCCGAGGGCAGGGGGGATAATGAAAAACTGTTTTTT
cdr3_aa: CASSPAEGRGDNEKLFF

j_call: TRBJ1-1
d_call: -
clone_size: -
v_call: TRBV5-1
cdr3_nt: TGCGCCAGCAGCTACGGGACATTGGTGGCTGAAGCTTTCTTT
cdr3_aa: CASSYGTLVAEAFF

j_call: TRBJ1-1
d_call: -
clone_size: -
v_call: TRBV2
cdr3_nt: TGTGCCAGCAGTGAAGCAGACAGGTTAGCTTTCTTT
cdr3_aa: CASSEADRLAFF

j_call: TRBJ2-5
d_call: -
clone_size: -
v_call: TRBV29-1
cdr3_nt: TGCAGCGTTGTCCCAAAGGGACTTCGGGAGACCCAGTACTTC
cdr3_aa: CSVVPKGLRETQYF

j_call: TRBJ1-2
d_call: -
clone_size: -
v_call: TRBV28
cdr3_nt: TGTGCCAGCAGTTTGGCGGGACGGGGATCGGATGGCTACACCTTC
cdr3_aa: CASSLAGRGSDGYTF

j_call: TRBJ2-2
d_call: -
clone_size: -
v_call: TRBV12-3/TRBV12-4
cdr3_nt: TGTGCCAGCAGTATGGAGGGCGGGGAGCTGTTTTTT
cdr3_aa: CASSMEGGELFF

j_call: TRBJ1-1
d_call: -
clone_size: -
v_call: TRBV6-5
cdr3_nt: TGTGCCGTCCCTAGTGGGGGCCGGACTGAAGCTTTCTTT
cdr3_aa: CAVPSGGRTEAFF

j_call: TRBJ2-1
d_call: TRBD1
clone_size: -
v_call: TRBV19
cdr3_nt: TGTGCCAGTGGTAAATTCCGGGACAGGGAGGGCAATGAGCAGTTCTTC
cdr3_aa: CASGKFRDREGNEQFF